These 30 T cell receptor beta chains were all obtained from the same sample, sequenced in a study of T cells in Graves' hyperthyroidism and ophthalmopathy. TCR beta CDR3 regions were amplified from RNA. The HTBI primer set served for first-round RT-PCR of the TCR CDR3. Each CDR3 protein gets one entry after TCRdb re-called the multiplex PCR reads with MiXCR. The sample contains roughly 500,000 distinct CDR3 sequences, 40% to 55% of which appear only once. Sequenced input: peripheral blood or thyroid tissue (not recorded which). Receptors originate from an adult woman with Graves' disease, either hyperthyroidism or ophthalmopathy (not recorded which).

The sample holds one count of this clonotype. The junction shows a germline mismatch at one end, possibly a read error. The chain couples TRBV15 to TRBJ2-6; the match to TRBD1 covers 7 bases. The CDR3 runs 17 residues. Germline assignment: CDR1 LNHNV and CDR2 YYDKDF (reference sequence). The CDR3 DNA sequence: TGTGCCGCCAGCAGTAAACAGGGGACGGGTGGGGCCAACGTCCTGACTTTC. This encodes CAASSKQGTGGANVLTF.

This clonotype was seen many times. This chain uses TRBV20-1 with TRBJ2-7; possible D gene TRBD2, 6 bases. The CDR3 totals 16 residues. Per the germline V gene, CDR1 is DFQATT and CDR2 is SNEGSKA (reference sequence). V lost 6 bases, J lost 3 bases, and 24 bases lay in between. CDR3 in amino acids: CSALSPYVSGNYEQYF. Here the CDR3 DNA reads TGCAGTGCATTGTCCCCCTATGTTAGCGGAAACTACGAGCAGTACTTC.

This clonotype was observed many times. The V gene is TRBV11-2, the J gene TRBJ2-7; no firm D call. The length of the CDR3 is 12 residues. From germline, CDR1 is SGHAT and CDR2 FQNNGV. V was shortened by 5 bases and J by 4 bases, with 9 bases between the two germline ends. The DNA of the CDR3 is TGTGCCAGCAGCACAGACCAATACGAGCAGTACTTC. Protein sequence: CASSTDQYEQYF.

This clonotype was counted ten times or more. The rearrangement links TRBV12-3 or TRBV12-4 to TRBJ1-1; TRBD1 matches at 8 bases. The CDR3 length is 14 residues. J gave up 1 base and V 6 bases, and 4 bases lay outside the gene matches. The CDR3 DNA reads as TGTGCCAGCAGGACAGGGGCCTCGAACACTGAAGCTTTCTTT. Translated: CASRTGASNTEAFF.

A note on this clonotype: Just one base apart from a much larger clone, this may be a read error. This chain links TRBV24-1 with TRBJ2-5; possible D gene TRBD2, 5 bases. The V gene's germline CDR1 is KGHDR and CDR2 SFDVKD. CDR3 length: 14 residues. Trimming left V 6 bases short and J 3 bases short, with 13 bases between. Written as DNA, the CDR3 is TGTGCCACCAGTCCCCACAGAGCGGAAGAGACCCAGTACTTC. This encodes CATSPHRAEETQYF.

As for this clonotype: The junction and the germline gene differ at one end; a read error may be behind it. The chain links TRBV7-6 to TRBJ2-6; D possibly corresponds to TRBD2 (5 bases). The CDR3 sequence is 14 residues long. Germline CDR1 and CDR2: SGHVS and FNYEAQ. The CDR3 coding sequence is TGTGCCAGCAGCCTAGCCGGTTCGATGAACACTGAAGCTTTC. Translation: CASSLAGSMNTEAF.

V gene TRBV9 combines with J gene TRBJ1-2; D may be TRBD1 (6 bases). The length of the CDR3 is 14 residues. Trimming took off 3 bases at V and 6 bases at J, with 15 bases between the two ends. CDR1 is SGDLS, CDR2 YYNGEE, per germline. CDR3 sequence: CASSEGPGVHGYTF. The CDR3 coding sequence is TGTGCCAGCAGCGAAGGCCCAGGGGTGCATGGCTACACCTTC.

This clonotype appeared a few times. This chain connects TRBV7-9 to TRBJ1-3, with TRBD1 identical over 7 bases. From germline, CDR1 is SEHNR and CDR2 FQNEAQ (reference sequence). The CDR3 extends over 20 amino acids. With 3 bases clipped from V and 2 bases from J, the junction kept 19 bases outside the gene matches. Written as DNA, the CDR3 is TGTGCCAGCAGCTTCCCTCCGGGACAGAGATTCGGAGTAGCTGGAAACACCATATATTTT. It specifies CASSFPPGQRFGVAGNTIYF.

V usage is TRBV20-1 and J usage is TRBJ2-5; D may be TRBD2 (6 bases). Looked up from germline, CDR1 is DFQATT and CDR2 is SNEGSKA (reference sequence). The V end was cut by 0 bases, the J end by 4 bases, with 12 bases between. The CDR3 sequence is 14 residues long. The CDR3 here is CSARDAKGGETQYF. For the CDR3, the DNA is TGCAGTGCTAGAGATGCGAAGGGAGGAGAGACCCAGTACTTC.

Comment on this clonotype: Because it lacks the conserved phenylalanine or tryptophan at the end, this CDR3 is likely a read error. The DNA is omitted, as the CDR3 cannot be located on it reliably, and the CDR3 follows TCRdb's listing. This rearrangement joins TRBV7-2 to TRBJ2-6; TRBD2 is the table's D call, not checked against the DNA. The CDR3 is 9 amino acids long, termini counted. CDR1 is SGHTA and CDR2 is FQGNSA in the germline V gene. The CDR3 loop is CASSLPGGP.

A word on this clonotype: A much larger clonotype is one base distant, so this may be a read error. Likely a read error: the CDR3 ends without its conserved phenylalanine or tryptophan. This CDR3 is CASSQLAGVTGELFV. The CDR3 coding sequence is TGTGCCAGCAGCCAACTAGCGGGAGTTACCGGGGAGCTGTTTGTT. The chain joins TRBV7-9 to TRBJ2-2; 11 bases are a match to TRBD2. V dropped 5 bases and J dropped 5; count of bases not matched to a gene: 4. The germline V gene has CDR1 SEHNR and CDR2 FQNEAQ (reference sequence). The CDR3 is made up of 15 amino acids.

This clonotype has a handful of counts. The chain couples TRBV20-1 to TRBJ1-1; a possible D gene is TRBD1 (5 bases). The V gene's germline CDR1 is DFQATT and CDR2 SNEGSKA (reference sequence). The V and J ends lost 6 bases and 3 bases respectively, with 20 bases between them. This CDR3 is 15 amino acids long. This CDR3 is CSARTAGTRHTEAFF. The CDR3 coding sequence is TGCAGTGCAAGAACCGCAGGGACTCGTCACACTGAAGCTTTCTTT.

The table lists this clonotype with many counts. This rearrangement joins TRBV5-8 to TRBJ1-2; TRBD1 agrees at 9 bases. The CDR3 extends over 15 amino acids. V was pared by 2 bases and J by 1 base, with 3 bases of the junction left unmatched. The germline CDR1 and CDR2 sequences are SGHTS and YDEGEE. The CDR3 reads CASSFLGQGNYGYTF. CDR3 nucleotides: TGTGCCAGCAGCTTCTTGGGACAGGGTAACTATGGCTACACCTTC.

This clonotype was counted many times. CDR3 amino acids: CSVVEGGETQYF. CDR3 nucleotides: TGCAGCGTTGTGGAGGGGGGAGAGACCCAGTACTTC. V and J are TRBV29-1 and TRBJ2-5; D might be TRBD1 or TRBD2, each matching 6 bases. Germline lookup yields CDR1 SQVTM and CDR2 ANQGSEA. V was shortened by 4 bases and J by 4 bases, with 10 bases between the two germline ends. The CDR3 contains 12 residues.

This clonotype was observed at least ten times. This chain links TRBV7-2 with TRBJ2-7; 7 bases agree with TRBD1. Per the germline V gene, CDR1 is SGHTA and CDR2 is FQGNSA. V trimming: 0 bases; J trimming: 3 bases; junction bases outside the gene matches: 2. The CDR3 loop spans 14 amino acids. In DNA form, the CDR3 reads TGTGCCAGCAGCTTAGCACAGGGGAACTACGAGCAGTACTTC. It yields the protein CASSLAQGNYEQYF.

The CDR3 nucleotides are TGCAGTGCTAGACCCCTCGGAAGGGAAATTGAGCAGTTCTTC. Protein product: CSARPLGREIEQFF. The V call is TRBV20-1, the J call TRBJ2-1; D gene ambiguous. V was shortened by 2 bases and J by 9 bases, with 17 bases between the two germline ends. The CDR3 runs to 14 residues. Germline CDR1 is DFQATT and CDR2 is SNEGSKA (reference sequence).

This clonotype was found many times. This CDR3 is CASSYGDRDEQYF. Written as DNA, the CDR3 is TGCGCCAGCAGCTACGGCGACAGGGACGAGCAGTACTTC. The chain uses TRBV5-1 and TRBJ2-7, with 7 bases fitting TRBD1. This CDR3 has 13 residues. Trimming cost V 3 bases and J 5 bases; bases outside gene matches: 5. Germline-derived CDR1 and CDR2 are SGHRS and YFSETQ. Using reference TRBV5-1 and TRBJ2-7 for the parts outside the CDR3, the full variable domain is KAGVTQTPRYLIKTRGQQVTLSCSPISGHRSVSWYQQTPGQGLQFLFEYFSETQRNKGNFPGRFSGRQFSNSRSEMNVSTLELGDSALYLCASSYGDRDEQYFGPGTRLTVT.

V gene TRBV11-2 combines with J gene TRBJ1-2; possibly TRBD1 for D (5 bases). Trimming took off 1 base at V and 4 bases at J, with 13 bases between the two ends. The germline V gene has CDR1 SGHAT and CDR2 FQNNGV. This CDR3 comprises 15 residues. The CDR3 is CASSLGGRMTYGYTF. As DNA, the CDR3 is TGTGCCAGCAGCTTAGGGGGACGGATGACCTATGGCTACACCTTC.

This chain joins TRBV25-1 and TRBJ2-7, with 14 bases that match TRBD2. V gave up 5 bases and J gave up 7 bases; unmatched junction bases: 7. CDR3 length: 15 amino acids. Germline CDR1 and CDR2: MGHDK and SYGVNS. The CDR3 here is CASSRTSGGFNEQYF. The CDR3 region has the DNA TGTGCCAGCAGTCGGACTAGCGGGGGGTTTAATGAGCAGTACTTC.

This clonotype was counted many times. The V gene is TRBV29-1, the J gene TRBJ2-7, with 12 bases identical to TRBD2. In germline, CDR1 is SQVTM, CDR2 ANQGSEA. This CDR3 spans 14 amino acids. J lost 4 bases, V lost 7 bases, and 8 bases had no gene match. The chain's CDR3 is CSAVPSGRGYEQYF. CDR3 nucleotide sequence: TGCAGCGCCGTTCCTAGCGGGAGGGGGTACGAGCAGTACTTC.

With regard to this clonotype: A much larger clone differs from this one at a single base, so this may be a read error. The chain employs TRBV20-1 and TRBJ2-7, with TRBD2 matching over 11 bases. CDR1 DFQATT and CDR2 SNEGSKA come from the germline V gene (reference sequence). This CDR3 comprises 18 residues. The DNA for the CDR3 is TGCAGTGCTAGAACCATCACCCGGGGACTAGCGGTGAGATACGAGCAGCACTTC. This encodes CSARTITRGLAVRYEQHF.

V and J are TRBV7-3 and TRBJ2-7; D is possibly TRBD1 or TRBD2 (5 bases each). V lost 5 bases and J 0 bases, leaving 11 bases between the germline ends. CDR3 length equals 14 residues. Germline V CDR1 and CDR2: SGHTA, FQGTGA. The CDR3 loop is CASSKDGGSYEQYF. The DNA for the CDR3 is TGTGCCAGCAGCAAGGATGGGGGCTCCTACGAGCAGTACTTC.

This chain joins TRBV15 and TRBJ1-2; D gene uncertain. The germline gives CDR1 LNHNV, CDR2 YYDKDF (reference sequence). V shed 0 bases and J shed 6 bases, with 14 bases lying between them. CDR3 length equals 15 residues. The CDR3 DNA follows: TGTGCCACCAGCAGAGAGGCGGCGGGAGACAATGGCTACACCTTC. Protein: CATSREAAGDNGYTF.

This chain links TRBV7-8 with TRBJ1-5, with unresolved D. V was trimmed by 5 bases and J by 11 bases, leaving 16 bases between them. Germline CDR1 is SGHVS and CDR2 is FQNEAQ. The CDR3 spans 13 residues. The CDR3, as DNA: TGTGCCAGCAGCACACTGAACTTAGGGACCCAGCATTTT. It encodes CASSTLNLGTQHF. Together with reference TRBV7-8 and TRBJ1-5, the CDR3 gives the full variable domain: GAGVSQSPRYKVAKRGQDVALRCDPISGHVSLFWYQQALGQGPEFLTYFQNEAQLDKSGLPSDRFFAERPEGSVSTLKIQRTQQEDSAVYLCASSTLNLGTQHFGDGTRLSIL.

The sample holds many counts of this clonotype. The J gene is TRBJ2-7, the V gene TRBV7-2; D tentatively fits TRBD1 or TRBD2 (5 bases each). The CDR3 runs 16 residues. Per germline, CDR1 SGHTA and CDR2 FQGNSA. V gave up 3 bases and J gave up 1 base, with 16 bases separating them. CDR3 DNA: TGTGCCAGCAGCTTGTTTGGGGGAACACTATCCTACGAGCAGTACTTC. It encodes CASSLFGGTLSYEQYF.

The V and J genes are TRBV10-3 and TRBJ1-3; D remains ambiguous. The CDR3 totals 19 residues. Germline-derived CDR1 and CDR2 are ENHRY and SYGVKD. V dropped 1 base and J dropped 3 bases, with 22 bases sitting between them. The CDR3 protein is CAISEFSIRVKNYGNTIYF. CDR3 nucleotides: TGTGCCATCAGTGAGTTCAGTATCCGGGTTAAGAACTATGGAAACACCATATATTTT.

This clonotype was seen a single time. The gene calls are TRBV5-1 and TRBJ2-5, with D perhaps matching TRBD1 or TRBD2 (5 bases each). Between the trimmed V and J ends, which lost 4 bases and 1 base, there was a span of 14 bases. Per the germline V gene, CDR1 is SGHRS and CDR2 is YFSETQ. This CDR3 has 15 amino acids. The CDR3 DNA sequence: TGCGCCAGCAGCCAGGGACGGCGGTTCCAAGAGACCCAGTACTTC. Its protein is CASSQGRRFQETQYF.

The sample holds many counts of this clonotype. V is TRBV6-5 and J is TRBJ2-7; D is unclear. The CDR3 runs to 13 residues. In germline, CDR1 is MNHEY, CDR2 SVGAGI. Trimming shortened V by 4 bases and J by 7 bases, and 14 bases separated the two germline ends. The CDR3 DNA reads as TGTGCCAGCAGTTTCCATCTCTTGGGGGAGCAGTACTTC. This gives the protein CASSFHLLGEQYF.

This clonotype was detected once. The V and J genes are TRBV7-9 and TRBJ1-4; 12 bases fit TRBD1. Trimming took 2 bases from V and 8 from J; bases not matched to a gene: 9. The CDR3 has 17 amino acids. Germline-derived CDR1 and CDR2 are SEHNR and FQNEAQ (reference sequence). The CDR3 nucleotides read TGTGCCAGCAGCTTATGGGACAGGGGGCGACATCGGGAAAAACTGTTTTTT. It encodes CASSLWDRGRHREKLFF.

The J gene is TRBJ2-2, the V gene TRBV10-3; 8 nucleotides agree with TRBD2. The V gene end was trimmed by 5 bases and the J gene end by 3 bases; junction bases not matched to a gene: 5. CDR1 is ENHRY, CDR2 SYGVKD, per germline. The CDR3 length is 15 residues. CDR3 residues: CAISKGTSDTGELFF. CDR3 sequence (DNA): TGTGCCATCAGTAAGGGGACTAGTGACACCGGGGAGCTGTTTTTT.